The clone carrying this T cell receptor (beta chain) showed up just a few times. This sample stems from a study of CD8 T cells in ankylosing spondylitis. Trimming shortened V by 1 base and J by 3 bases, and 14 bases separated the two germline ends. The CDR3 has 16 residues. The germline CDR1 and CDR2 sequences are LGHNA and YNFKEQ. TCRdb re-called the 5' RACE reads through MiXCR, storing one row per CDR3 protein. Among 30,000 to 45,000 distinct CDR3 sequences listed, approximately 16% were seen once. This clonotype was obtained from a male donor with ankylosing spondylitis or in good health (not recorded which). Material for sequencing was blood. V and J are TRBV4-2 and TRBJ2-3; D is perhaps TRBD1 (5 bases). CDR3 nucleotide sequence: TGTGCCAGCAGCCAAGGCGGCAGGGCTGGGACAGATACGCAGTATTTT. Amino acids: CASSQGGRAGTDTQYF.